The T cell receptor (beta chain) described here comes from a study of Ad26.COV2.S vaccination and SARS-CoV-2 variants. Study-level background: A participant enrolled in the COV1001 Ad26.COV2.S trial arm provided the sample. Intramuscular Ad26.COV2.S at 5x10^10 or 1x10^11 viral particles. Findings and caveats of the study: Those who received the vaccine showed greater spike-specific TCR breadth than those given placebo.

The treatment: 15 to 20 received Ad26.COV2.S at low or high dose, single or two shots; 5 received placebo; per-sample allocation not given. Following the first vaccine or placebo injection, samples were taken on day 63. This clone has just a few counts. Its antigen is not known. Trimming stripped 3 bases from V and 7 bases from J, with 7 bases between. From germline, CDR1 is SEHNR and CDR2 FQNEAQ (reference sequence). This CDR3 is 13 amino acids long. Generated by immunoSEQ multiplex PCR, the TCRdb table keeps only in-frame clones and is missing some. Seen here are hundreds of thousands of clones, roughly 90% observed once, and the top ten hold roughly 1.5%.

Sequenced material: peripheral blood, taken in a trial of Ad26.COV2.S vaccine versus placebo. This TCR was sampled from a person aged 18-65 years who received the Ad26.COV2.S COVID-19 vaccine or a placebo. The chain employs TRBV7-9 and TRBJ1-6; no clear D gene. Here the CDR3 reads CASSLDRNSPLHF. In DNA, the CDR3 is TGTGCCAGCAGCTTGGACCGGAATTCACCCCTCCACTTT.